Presented here are 6 T cell receptor beta chains from one specimen sequenced in a study of blood T cell repertoires in COVID-19. Sequencing used immunoSEQ multiplex PCR; TCRdb keeps in-frame clones, though not all of them. Here the sample spans roughly 240,000 clones, roughly 85% being singletons. Sequenced input: PBMCs or T cells enriched from blood (not recorded which). The receptors here all came from a woman aged 40 to 55 who had been exposed to COVID-19.

In this sample, this clone turned up a few times. The chain is built from TRBV6-2 or TRBV6-3 and TRBJ2-5, with 7 positions matching TRBD1. Trimming at V came to 0 bases and at J to 5 bases, leaving 6 bases not matched to a gene. This CDR3 has 15 residues. Germline-derived CDR1 and CDR2 are MNHEY and SVGEGT. The CDR3 coding sequence is TGTGCCAGCAGTTACTCAAGACAGGGATGGGAGACCCAGTACTTC. Translating it yields CASSYSRQGWETQYF.

This chain uses TRBV7-9 with TRBJ1-1; D is unclear. CDR1 SEHNR and CDR2 FQNEAQ come from the germline V gene (reference sequence). V was pared by 5 bases and J by 3 bases, with 13 bases between. The CDR3 runs 14 residues. The CDR3: CASSPSGWDTEAFF. As DNA, the CDR3 is TGTGCCAGCAGCCCGTCGGGGTGGGACACTGAAGCTTTCTTT.

V and J are TRBV10-1 and TRBJ2-7; TRBD1 agrees at 9 bases. The CDR3 runs to 19 residues. With V trimmed by 0 bases and J by 2 bases, 14 bases remained unmatched. Germline V gene lookup returns CDR1 WNHNN and CDR2 SYGVQD (reference sequence). CDR3 region: CASSESWGQGKCRTYEQYF. The CDR3 nucleotides are TGCGCCAGCAGTGAGTCGTGGGGACAGGGTAAATGTAGAACCTACGAGCAGTACTTC.

V gene TRBV7-3 combines with J gene TRBJ2-2; 7 bases map to TRBD2. The trim removed 3 bases at V and 4 bases at J, leaving 8 bases unmatched. This CDR3 is 16 amino acids long. The germline V gene has CDR1 SGHTA and CDR2 FQGTGA. As DNA, the CDR3 is TGTGCCAGCAGCTTTGCTGCGGGGGTTCTCACCGGGGAGCTGTTTTTT. Amino acid sequence: CASSFAAGVLTGELFF.

The chain combines TRBV3-1 (or the pseudogene TRBV3-2) with TRBJ2-5; TRBD2 agrees at 7 bases. The CDR3 totals 15 residues. The V and J ends lost 2 bases and 5 bases, in that order; junction bases with no gene match: 8. The germline CDR1 and CDR2 sequences are LGHDT and YNNKEL (reference sequence). This chain's CDR3 is CASSQFGPGGETQYF. The CDR3 DNA reads as TGTGCCAGCAGCCAATTTGGCCCCGGGGGGGAGACCCAGTACTTC.

This clone was observed a handful of times. The chain joins TRBV4-2 to TRBJ2-1, with TRBD2 matching over 9 bases. Germline CDR1 is LGHNA and CDR2 is YNFKEQ. Unmatched junction bases numbered 10, after V lost 0 bases and J lost 7 bases. The CDR3 extends over 17 amino acids. CDR3 residues: CASSQEVEAGGRNEQFF. The CDR3 bases are TGTGCCAGCAGCCAAGAAGTGGAAGCGGGGGGTCGGAATGAGCAGTTCTTC.